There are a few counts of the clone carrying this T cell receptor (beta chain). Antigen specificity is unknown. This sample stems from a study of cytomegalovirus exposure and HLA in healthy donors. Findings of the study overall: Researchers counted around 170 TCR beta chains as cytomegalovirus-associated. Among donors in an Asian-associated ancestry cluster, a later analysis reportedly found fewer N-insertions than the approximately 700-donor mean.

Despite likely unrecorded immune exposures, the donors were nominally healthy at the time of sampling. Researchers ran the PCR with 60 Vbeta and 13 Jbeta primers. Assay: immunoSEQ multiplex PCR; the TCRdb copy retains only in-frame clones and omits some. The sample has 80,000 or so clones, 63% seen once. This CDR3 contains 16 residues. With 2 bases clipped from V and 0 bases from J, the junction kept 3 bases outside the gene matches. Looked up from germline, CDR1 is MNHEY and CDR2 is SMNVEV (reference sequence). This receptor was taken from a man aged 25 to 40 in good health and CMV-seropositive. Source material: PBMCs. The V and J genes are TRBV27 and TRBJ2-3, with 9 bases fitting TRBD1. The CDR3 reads CASSLGQGPSTDTQYF. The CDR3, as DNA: TGTGCCAGCAGTTTAGGACAGGGGCCTAGCACAGATACGCAGTATTTT.